This TCR beta chain was sequenced in a study of OX40 agonist ivuxolimab in advanced cancers. Study summary: Ivuxolimab is an agonistic anti-OX40 (CD134) antibody, and patients were treated with it.

V lost 3 bases, J lost 0 bases, and 5 bases lay in between. Germline values: CDR1 KGHSH, CDR2 LQKENI. CDR3 length equals 13 residues. TCRdb keeps only in-frame clones here, not all; method: immunoSEQ multiplex PCR. The repertoire holds 70,000 to 90,000 clones, with over 85% as singletons. The sequencing used CD4+ or CD8+ T cells sorted from blood, collected in a trial of the OX40 agonist ivuxolimab. This receptor was obtained from an adult with an advanced solid tumor such as melanoma, head and neck, liver or kidney cancer. The chain has TRBV18 and TRBJ2-5; the D is unclear. Here the CDR3 DNA reads TGTGCCAGCTCACCCTCGTACCAAGAGACCCAGTACTTC. Translating it yields CASSPSYQETQYF.